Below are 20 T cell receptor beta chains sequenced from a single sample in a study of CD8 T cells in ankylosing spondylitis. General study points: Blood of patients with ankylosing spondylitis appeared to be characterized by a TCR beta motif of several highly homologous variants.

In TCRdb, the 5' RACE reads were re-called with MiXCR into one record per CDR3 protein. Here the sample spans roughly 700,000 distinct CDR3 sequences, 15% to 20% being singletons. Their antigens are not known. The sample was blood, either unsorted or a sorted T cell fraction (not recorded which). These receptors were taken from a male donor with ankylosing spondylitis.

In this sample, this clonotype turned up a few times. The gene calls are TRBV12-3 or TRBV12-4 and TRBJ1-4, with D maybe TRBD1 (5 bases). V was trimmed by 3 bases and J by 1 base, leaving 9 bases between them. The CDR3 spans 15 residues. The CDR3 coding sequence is TGTGCCAGCAGTTTTTTTCAGGGAACTAATGAAAAACTGTTTTTT. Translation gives CASSFFQGTNEKLFF.

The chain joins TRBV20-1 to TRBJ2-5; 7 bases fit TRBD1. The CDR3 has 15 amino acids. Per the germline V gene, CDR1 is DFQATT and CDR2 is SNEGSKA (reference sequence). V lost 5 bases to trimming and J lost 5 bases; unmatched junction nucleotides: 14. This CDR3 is CSADTGTEKEETQYF. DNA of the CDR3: TGCAGTGCTGACACCGGGACAGAGAAAGAGGAGACCCAGTACTTC.

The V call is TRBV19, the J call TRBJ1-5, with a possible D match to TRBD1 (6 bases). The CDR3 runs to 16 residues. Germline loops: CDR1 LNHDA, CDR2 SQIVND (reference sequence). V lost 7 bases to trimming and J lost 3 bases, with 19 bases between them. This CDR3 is CASNRGGALDNQPQHF. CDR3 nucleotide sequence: TGTGCCAGTAACCGTGGGGGGGCGTTGGACAATCAGCCCCAGCATTTT. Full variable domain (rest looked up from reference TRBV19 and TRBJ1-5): DGGITQSPKYLFRKEGQNVTLSCEQNLNHDAMYWYRQDPGQGLRLIYYSQIVNDFQKGDIAEGYSVSREKKESFPLTVTSAQKNPTAFYLCASNRGGALDNQPQHFGDGTRLSIL.

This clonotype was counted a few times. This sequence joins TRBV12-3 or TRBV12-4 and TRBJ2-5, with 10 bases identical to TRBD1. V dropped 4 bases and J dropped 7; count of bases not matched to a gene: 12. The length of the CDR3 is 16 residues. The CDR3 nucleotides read TGTGCCAGCAGTTCCTACCGGGACAGGGGCCTCGGGACCCAGTACTTC. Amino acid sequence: CASSSYRDRGLGTQYF.

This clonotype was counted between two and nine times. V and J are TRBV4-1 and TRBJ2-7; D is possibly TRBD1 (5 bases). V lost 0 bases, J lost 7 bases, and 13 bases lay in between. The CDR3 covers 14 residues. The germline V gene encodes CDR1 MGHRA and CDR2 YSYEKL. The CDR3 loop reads CASSQDGAKREQYF. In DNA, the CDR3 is TGCGCCAGCAGCCAAGATGGGGCGAAAAGAGAGCAGTACTTC.

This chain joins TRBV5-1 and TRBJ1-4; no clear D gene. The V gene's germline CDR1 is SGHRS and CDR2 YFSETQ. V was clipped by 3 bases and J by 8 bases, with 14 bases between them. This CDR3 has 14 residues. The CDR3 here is CASSSGPGGEKLFF. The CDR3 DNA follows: TGCGCCAGCAGCTCTGGTCCCGGAGGGGAAAAACTGTTTTTT.

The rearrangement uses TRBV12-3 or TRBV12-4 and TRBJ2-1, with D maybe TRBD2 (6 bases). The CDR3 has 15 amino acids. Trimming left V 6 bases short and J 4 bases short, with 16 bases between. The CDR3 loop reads CASSHRLEEYNEQFF. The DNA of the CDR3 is TGTGCCAGCAGCCACAGACTAGAGGAGTACAATGAGCAGTTCTTC.

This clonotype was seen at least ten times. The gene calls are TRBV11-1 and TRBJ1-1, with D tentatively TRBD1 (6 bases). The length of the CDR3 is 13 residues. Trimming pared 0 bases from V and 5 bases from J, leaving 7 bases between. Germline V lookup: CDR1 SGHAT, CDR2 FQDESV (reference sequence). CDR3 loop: CASSLAQGTEAFF. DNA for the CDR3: TGTGCCAGCAGCTTAGCGCAGGGGACTGAAGCTTTCTTT.

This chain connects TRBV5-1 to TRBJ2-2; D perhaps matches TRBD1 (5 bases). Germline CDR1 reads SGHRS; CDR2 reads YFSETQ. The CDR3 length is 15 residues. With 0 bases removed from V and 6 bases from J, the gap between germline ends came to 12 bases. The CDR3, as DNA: TGCGCCAGCAGCTTGGGGGGCAGTTTTCCCGGGGAGCTGTTTTTT. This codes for CASSLGGSFPGELFF.

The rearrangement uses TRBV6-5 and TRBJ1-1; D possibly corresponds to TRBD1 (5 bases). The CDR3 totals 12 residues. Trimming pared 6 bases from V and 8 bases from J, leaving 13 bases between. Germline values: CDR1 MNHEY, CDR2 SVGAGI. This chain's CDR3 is CASRYDSSEAFF. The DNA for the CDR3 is TGTGCCAGCAGATATGACAGTTCCGAAGCTTTCTTT.

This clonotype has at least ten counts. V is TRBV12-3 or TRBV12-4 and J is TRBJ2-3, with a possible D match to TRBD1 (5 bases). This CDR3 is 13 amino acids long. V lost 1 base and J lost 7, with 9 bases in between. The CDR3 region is CASSLDQGNTQYF. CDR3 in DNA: TGTGCCAGCAGTTTAGACCAGGGAAATACGCAGTATTTT.

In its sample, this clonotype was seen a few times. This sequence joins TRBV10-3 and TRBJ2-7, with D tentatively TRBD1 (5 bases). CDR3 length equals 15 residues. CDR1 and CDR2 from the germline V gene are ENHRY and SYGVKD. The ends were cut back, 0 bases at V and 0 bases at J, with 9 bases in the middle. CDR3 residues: CAISESTGSSYEQYF. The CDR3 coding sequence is TGTGCCATCAGTGAGTCTACAGGTAGCTCCTACGAGCAGTACTTC.

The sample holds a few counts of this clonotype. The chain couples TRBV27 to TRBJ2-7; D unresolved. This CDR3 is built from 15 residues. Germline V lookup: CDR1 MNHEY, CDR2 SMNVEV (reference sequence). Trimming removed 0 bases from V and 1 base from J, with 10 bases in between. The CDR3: CASSLSGAGSYEQYF. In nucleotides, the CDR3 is TGTGCCAGCAGTTTATCGGGTGCAGGATCCTACGAGCAGTACTTC.

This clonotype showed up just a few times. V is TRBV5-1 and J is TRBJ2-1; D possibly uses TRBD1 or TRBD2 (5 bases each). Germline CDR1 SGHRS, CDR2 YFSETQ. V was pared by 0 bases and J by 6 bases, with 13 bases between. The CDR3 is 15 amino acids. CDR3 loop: CASSLGGSSFNEQFF. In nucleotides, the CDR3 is TGCGCCAGCAGCTTGGGGGGGTCATCGTTCAATGAGCAGTTCTTC.

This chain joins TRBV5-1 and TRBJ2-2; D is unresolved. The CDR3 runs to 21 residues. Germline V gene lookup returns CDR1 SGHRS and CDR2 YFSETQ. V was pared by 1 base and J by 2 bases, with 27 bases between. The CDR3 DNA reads TGCGCCAGCAGCTTGCTCTACGGAGCGACCTCGAATACCATTAACACCGGGGAGCTGTTTTTT. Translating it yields CASSLLYGATSNTINTGELFF.

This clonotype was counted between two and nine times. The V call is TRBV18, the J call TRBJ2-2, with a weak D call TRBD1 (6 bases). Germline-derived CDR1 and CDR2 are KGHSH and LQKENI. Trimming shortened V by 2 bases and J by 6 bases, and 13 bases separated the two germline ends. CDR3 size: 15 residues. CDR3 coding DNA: TGTGCCAGCTCACCATTGGGCAGGGGCGCCGGGGAGCTGTTTTTT. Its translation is CASSPLGRGAGELFF.

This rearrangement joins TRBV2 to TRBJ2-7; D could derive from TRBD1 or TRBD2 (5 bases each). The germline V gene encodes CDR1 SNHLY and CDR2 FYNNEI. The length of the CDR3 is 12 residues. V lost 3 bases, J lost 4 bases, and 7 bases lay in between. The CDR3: CASSDEGYEQYF. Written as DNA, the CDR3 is TGTGCCAGCAGTGATGAGGGGTACGAGCAGTACTTC.

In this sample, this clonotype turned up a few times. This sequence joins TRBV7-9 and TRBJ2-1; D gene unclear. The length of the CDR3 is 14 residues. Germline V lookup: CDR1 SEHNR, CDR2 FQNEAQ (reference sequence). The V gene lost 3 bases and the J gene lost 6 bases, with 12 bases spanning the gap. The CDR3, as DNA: TGTGCCAGCAGCTTCGTGTTTTTGGGCAATGAGCAGTTCTTC. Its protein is CASSFVFLGNEQFF.

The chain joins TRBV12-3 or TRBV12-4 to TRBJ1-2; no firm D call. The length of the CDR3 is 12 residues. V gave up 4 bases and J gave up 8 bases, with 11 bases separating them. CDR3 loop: CASSSQQEGYTF. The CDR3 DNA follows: TGTGCCAGCAGTTCACAGCAGGAGGGCTACACCTTC.

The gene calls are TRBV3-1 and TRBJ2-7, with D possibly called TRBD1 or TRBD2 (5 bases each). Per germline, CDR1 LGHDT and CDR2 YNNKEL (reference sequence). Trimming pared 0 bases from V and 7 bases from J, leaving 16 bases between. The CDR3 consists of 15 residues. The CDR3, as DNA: TGTGCCAGCAGCCAAGATGTGGGGGACCTACGGGAGCAGTACTTC. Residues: CASSQDVGDLREQYF.